This paragraph covers one T cell receptor (beta chain) sequence. The target of this receptor is not known. One base away there is no much larger clone; base qualities are not given. The donors were healthy, HIV-negative adults who had no recently reported acute infections or vaccinations. All donors were Caucasian adults living in Nashville, Tennessee, USA. Magnetic negative selection was used to enrich CD4+ T cells, after which naive cells were positively selected on CD45RA and the negative fraction became the memory subset. After blood collection by leukapheresis, PBMCs were isolated using Ficoll-Histopaque density gradient centrifugation and then cryopreserved in the vapor phase of liquid nitrogen. Analytical flow cytometry was used to check the purity and quantity of every magnetically sorted T cell population. Each sorted fraction had its genomic DNA isolated and then quantified by UV absorbance on a Nanodrop 2000c.

Using the deep immunoSEQ assay, TCR CDR3 regions were amplified from genomic DNA by multiplex PCR. For each cell subset, the extracted genomic DNA was distributed evenly across all wells of several immunoSEQ 96-well plates, and each plate served as one replicate. For sorted subsets, about 0.2 ug genomic DNA, equal to 25,000 to 35,000 T cell genomes, was loaded into each replicate PCR. Purified libraries were quantified with a Qubit 3.0 fluorometer, sized on a Bioanalyzer 2100, and re-quantified with the KAPA Library Quantification kit. Every immunoSEQ 96-well plate was sequenced on a separate single-read 150-cycle Illumina NextSeq 550 flow cell. Processing in the source paper ran as follows. Because only junctional sequences without quality scores were contained in the immunoSEQ output, filtering matching that applied to full-length reads could not be performed. To assign V/J genes and CDR3, sequences were annotated using PyIR, a Python wrapper for IgBLAST v1.9, with IMGT germline references. Reads were removed for weak V/J assignments (E-value above 1e-6), missing CDR3, stop codons, out-of-frame junctions, or ambiguous translated residues. A V3J clonotype was defined by an identical inferred V gene, J gene, and CDR3 amino acid sequence. To compute the percentage overlap between repertoires, the number of shared unique clonotypes was divided by the size of the smaller repertoire. Repertoire richness was assessed with RTK rarefaction, the Chao1 estimator, and Recon v2.1 estimates of unobserved clonotypes. Generation probabilities for all TCRbeta clonotypes obtained by the gDNA method from a few donors were computed using OLGA. The table comes from immuneACCESS by way of TCRdb, which keeps in-frame sequences with V and J called. Part of the clones is missing from these tables; in studies checked, under half for an unresolved V gene and the rest for unknown reasons. V, J and clone size are taken as reported in that table, and D and trimming were inferred from the DNA itself. The table for this sample lists hundreds of thousands of clones; approximately 73% of them were counted only once. Roughly 2% of the sample lies in the top ten.

The data stem from a study of shared clonotypes between healthy human individuals (dated by TCRdb to the early 2020s). Regarding the research as a whole: Three men and a couple of women, aged 18 to 49 years, made up the cohort. For each donor, CD4 naive and CD4 memory were each run on three plates, CD8 naive on two plates, and CD8 memory on one plate. To estimate repertoire size and how much clonotype sharing occurs between individuals, the study deeply sequenced the blood TCR repertoires of several healthy adults. To increase sequencing depth and limit assay-specific biases, different laboratories used diverse techniques to prepare libraries and sequence TCR repertoires. Per donor, leukapheresis produced somewhere between about 0.94 and 9 billion PBMCs. Overall study results and their limits: Sampling was limited to blood, and TCR repertoires in tissue likely differ from TCR repertoires in blood. Based on pairwise subsampling, the degree of clonotype sharing among donors was expected to be affected by sequencing depth. Rarefaction of sorted-subset datasets indicated incomplete sequencing despite the large sequencing depth. Larger estimated clonotype richness was generally found for naive subsets than for memory subsets. Around 5.4% of naive CD4, 3% to 3.5% of naive CD8, around 2.3% of memory CD4, and 0.35% to 0.4% of memory CD8 clonotypes were shared across several donors. Compared with non-shared clonotypes, clonotypes shared by all four sorted-subset donors had higher generation probabilities. The small number of donors limited the genetic and exposure-history diversity represented.

The sequencing input was memory CD4+ T cells sorted from blood. Explained via the paper, the cell subset or site label denotes: CD45RA-negative fraction. This TCR came from a woman aged 30 to 39 in good health.

In nucleotide form, the sequence is TGTGCCAGCAGCCTGGGACTACATAGCACAGATACGCAGTATTTT. Protein translation: CASSLGLHSTDTQYF. This receptor chain uses TRBV14 and TRBJ2-3, and 7 junction bases match TRBD2. The germline V and J ends show losses of 4 bases and 0 bases respectively, and no gene match explains 4 bases of the junction. The germline V gene gives CDR1 as SGHDN and CDR2 as FVKESK. The CDR3 runs 15 residues from the cysteine to the phenylalanine. Only the CDR3 DNA is retained, 45 bases long and in frame from the first base.